Listed here is a single T cell receptor (beta chain). Its antigen is unidentified. V was cut by 6 bases and J by 3 bases, with 12 bases left in between. Germline V gene sequence: CDR1 DFQATT, CDR2 SNEGSKA (reference sequence). The CDR3 spans 13 residues. The entry originates in a study of identical twins. General study points: Alpha sequences that were out-of-frame and twin-shared showed an excess of low generation probability. Fewer insertions marked abundant cord blood beta clonotypes; young adult naive trended weakly, memory not at all.

Unique molecular identifiers were present on the cDNA, which also gained a universal primer site by template switching. In TCRdb, the 5' RACE reads were re-called with MiXCR into one record per CDR3 protein. The table records fewer than 650,000 distinct CDR3 sequences, more than 9% of them present only once. These data were likewise used in another study, on yellow fever vaccine responses in identical twins.

The receptor comes from a woman younger than 35 in good health. Sequences were obtained from PBMCs. This chain connects TRBV20-1 to TRBJ2-1; D possibly corresponds to TRBD1 (6 bases). The CDR3 bases are TGCAGTGCCCCAGGGGAGTACTACAATGAGCAGTTCTTC. Its protein is CSAPGEYYNEQFF.